The present T cell receptor beta chain was sequenced within a study of Tregs in tolerant kidney transplant recipients. Regarding the study as a whole: Few patients were studied, so findings need validation in larger groups.

V was cut by 2 bases and J by 4 bases, with 11 bases left in between. Germline loops: CDR1 MNHEY, CDR2 SMNVEV (reference sequence). CDR3 length: 14 residues. Repertoires were generated with immunoSEQ multiplex PCR, while TCRdb's copy carries only in-frame clones and drops some. The sample lists tens of thousands of clones, over 85% seen once, with around 1.6% in the top ten. As regards this clone: Antigen: not known.

Related graft donors supplied nonmyeloablative bone marrow transplants, and mixed chimerism was transient. The material sequenced was CD4+ T cells from blood (PBMCs), taken 12 months after the transplant. The receptor comes from a human patient who received a combined kidney and bone marrow transplant. Part of the T cells may come from the graft donor. The V and J genes are TRBV27 and TRBJ1-2; no firm D call. CDR3 sequence reads: CASSLDWSGYGYTF. CDR3 in DNA: TGTGCCAGCAGTTTAGACTGGAGTGGCTATGGCTACACCTTC.